The T cell receptor (beta chain) under discussion was sequenced for a study of blood T cells in healthy people across ages. Study conclusions and caveats: Roughly linear age-related decline in beta diversity appeared, significant by age approximately 41.

V lost 4 bases and J lost 4, with 14 bases in between. Germline CDR1 and CDR2: MDHEN and SYDVKM. The CDR3 covers 15 residues. This clonotype was seen a few times. The antigen is not known. Sample-barcoded 5' priming and a J-beta primer mix drove a second PCR of roughly 7 to 11 cycles. One entry per CDR3 protein, called by TCRdb with MiXCR from the 5' RACE reads. The repertoire holds a few hundred thousand distinct CDR3 sequences, with roughly a quarter as singletons. The genes are TRBV28 and TRBJ1-3; D is uncertain. Sequencing used blood. The sequence came from a woman in her seventies in good health. This CDR3 is CASSSPQTRGNTIYF. The CDR3 coding sequence is TGTGCCAGCAGTTCCCCTCAAACAAGAGGAAACACCATATATTTT.